This T cell receptor beta chain comes out of a study of cytomegalovirus exposure and HLA in healthy donors. About the study: Unique TCRs from HLA-typed donors, 75 million to 100 million of them, were held in an early data release.

The PCR ran on 60 Vbeta and 13 Jbeta primers. Sequencing used immunoSEQ multiplex PCR; TCRdb keeps in-frame clones, though not all of them. The data show some 130,000 clones, 80% seen once. Study conclusions and caveats: Specificity for CMV antigens was confirmed in vitro for a few of the CMV-associated chains. Published work reported that the classifier diagnosed cytomegalovirus status with high specificity and sensitivity. With later analysis, a missense DCLRE1C variant became linked to TCR beta V- and J-gene trimming.

CDR3 size: 14 residues. Trimming cost V 1 base and J 2 bases, with 5 bases left between them. The germline V gene encodes CDR1 SGHDN and CDR2 FVKESK. Details on this clone: As yet, its antigen is unknown. Other DNA sequences in the same sample also yield this CDR3.

J is TRBJ2-2 and V is TRBV14, with D unclear. This clonotype originated in a man aged 40-49 years in good health and CMV-seronegative. The sequencing sample was made of PBMCs. The CDR3 spells CASSQVRNTGELFF. CDR3 DNA sequence: TGTGCCAGCAGCCAAGTCAGAAACACCGGGGAGCTGTTTTTT.